The T cell receptor (beta chain) under discussion was sequenced for a study of graft-versus-host responses after intestinal transplantation (dated by TCRdb to about 2021). Background for the entire study: Multivisceral, liver-intestinal, or isolated intestinal transplants were received by the recipients. All recipients received anti-thymocyte globulin induction followed by maintenance tacrolimus and steroids for around three years. After intestinal transplantation, graft-versus-host and host-versus-graft alloreactive T cell clones were followed in the graft, circulation and bone marrow using bulk TCR-beta CDR3 sequencing. To identify alloreactive clones, pre-transplant mixed lymphocyte reaction products were sequenced and compared with unstimulated pre-transplant donor and recipient T cells. Of the 20 to 25 intestinal transplant recipients enrolled in the cohort, one of whom was a retransplant, a few patients without pretransplant specimens were excluded. A peak of at least 4% donor T cells among recipient peripheral blood mononuclear cells was the definition used for donor T cell macrochimerism. Rather than being sequenced by the commercial service, samples from three later patients were sequenced in-house on an Illumina MiSeq and processed with MiXCR.

Blood samples were collected up to 4 times in the first month after transplant and then at least monthly when available. Counted from cysteine to phenylalanine, this CDR3 has 13 amino acids. Left in the record is the CDR3 DNA by itself, 39 bases read in frame from the first base. The germline V gene (reference sequence) specifies SEHNR as CDR1 and FQNEAQ as CDR2. V was cut back by 5 bases and J by 7 bases, leaving a gap of 15 bases between them. The study at large found these results: GvH clones turned up in recipient bone marrow, with some appearing earlier in ileal mucosa or blood, a pattern consistent with an intestinal mucosal origin. The relatively low number and heterogeneity of intestinal transplant patients limited the conclusions. Early after transplant, declines in HvG clones were associated with peak levels of circulating GvH clones. High GvH to HvG T cell clonal ratios were observed in the allografts of patients with donor T cell macrochimerism.

The receptor library was made with the immunoSEQ multiplex PCR assay. Adaptive Biotechnologies carried out high-throughput TCR-beta CDR3 sequencing of genomic DNA for most patients. On the authors' methods: TCR sequencing data for 18 patients were retrieved from Adaptive's ImmunoSEQ software; three other patients were processed with MiXCR and VDJtools. CDR3 nucleotide sequences shared by donor and recipient were removed because the origin of these sequences could not be assigned. Alloreactive clones required at least 2-fold expansion over unstimulated cells and minimum CFSE-low frequency of 0.002% (template counts) or 0.001% (read counts). A clone was considered mappable if detected in the sequenced pre-transplant spleen, lymph node, or MLR CFSE-low populations of the donor or recipient. The cumulative frequency of alloreactive clones was calculated as a percentage of all sequences, weighted by copy number. TCRdb holds this immuneACCESS table with in-frame rearrangements only. Some clones are missing; in checked studies, unresolved V genes explain under half, and the rest has no known cause. The V and J calls and clone size were taken over from that table, and D and trimming were inferred from the DNA. This sample gives fewer than 10,000 clones in total; 97% of them show up just once. The ten largest clonotypes hold just under 0.25% of the sample.

Comments on this clone: Its antigen remains unidentified. Base qualities are missing; no much larger clone stands one base away.

The V and J segments used are TRBV7-9 and TRBJ2-7; no confident D gene assignment can be made. The material was PBMCs, obtained 23 days after intestinal transplant. This clonotype was sampled from a human patient who received an intestinal transplant, so some T cells may come from the graft donor. Read as DNA, the sequence is TGTGCCAGCAGCCCCCCGCTAACCGGGGAGCAGTACTTC. This gives the protein CASSPPLTGEQYF.